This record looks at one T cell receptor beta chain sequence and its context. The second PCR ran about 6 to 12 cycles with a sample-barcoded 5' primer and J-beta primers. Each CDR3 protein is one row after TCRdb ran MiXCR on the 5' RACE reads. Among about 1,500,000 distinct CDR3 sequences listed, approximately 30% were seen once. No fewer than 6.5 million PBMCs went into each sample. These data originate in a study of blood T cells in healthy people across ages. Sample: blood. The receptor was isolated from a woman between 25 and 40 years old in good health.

The CDR3 protein is CASSWRGAGPSGGNEQFF. The CDR3 region has the DNA TGCGCCAGCAGCTGGAGAGGCGCAGGGCCCAGCGGGGGCAATGAGCAGTTCTTC. The rearrangement joins TRBV5-1 to TRBJ2-1, with 8 bases aligning to TRBD2. In germline, CDR1 is SGHRS, CDR2 YFSETQ. Trimming took 3 bases from V and 6 from J; bases not matched to a gene: 17. There are 18 residues in the CDR3.